This entry features one T cell receptor beta chain sequence. This clonotype was counted a few times. The specificity of this receptor is unknown. No base quality information exists; no much larger clone differs at one position. Library preparation employed 5' RACE. TCRdb names NextSeq 500 as the instrument used. The TCR library protocol attached a unique molecular identifier to each TCR cDNA molecule to allow correction of PCR and sequencing errors. As for the original processing: TCR identification, UMI-based error correction and CDR3 extraction were performed with Decombinator tools. TCRs above a frequency of 2 per 1,000, corresponding to the top 1% of the tumor frequency distribution, were defined as expanded. Expanded tumor TCRs statistically deemed absent (corrected P<0.05) from at least one tumor region were classed as regional, and all other expanded tumor TCRs were classed as ubiquitous. Each repertoire was subsampled 100 times to 5,000 TCRs, after which Renyi diversity was computed with the R vegan package. To build CDR3 similarity networks, amino acid triplet string-kernel similarity was used, and CDR3s were connected when their pairwise similarity was above 0.82. The public reads were quality trimmed at Q25 with fastp and then assembled into clones with MiXCR by TCRdb, keeping productive beta chains. CDR3 protein sequences are deduplicated, and each keeps its most common genes and DNA. In this record, the V and J calls reflect TCRdb's handling and not the investigators' own analysis. The sample includes some 96,000 distinct CDR3 sequences, with 4.4% observed a single time. The ten largest clones add up to around 21% of the sample.

The sample originates from a study of spatial heterogeneity in lung cancer (dated by TCRdb to between 2018 and 2020). Study-wide context: Beta-chain transcripts were consistently detected in greater numbers than alpha-chain transcripts, which likely reflected higher beta-chain transcript abundance. A strong correlation was found between TCR transcript counts in tumor regions and a T cell transcriptional module score from matched bulk RNA-seq. In the raw uncorrected reads, each unique combination of TCR and UMI appeared on average more than ten times. The study quantitatively compared TCR alpha and beta repertoires across multiple tumor regions, matched nontumor lung and blood in non-small cell lung cancer. Nonsynonymous mutation counts, determined by whole-exome sequencing of tumor tissue, were related to TCR repertoire features. At surgery, 200 or so tumor regions, around 65 matched nontumor lung samples and 56 PBMC samples were TCR-sequenced for both alpha and beta chains.

The paper as a whole reports these results and caveats: Estimated TCR-seq coverage of tumor T cells was only about 7.2% for alpha chains and 13% for beta chains. Confirming at a functional level the hypothesis that regional TCRs recognize regional mutations was considered to require additional single-cell paired TCR alpha and beta sequencing. Counts of ubiquitous and regional expanded TCRs were found to correlate with counts of ubiquitous and regional nonsynonymous mutations, respectively. The tumor nonsynonymous mutation count correlated with the number of expanded alpha and beta TCRs within the tumor.

The sample's time point label, in plain terms: sample taken at primary tumor resection. The donors were 72 patients from the lung TRACERx cohort who had early-stage, untreated non-small cell lung cancer. Without any cell sorting, TCR sequencing was performed on whole RNA extracted either from tumor and nontumor lung tissue or from cryopreserved PBMC samples. Only patients for whom sufficient RNA was available from at least two tumor regions were selected for TCR sequencing. Before selection, tumor and adjacent nontumor lung specimens were reviewed by a lung pathologist. The sequences come from lung tumor tissue, collected at surgery. This TCR was sampled from a male donor with early-stage non-small cell lung cancer.

The CDR3 reads CASSYLDRDPYYEQYF. The sequence in DNA is TGTGCCAGCAGTTATTTGGACAGGGACCCCTACTACGAGCAGTACTTC. In this chain, TRBV6-1 is recombined with TRBJ2-7, with 8 bases aligning to TRBD1. The germline V end is reduced by 5 bases and the J end by 3 bases; junction bases left unmatched: 12. According to the germline V gene, CDR1 reads MNHNS and CDR2 reads SASEGT. The CDR3 goes from the cysteine to the phenylalanine over 16 residues. Only the CDR3 region is kept as DNA, spanning 48 bases read in frame from base 1.